These T cell receptor beta chains were read from a single sample in a study of T cells in Graves' hyperthyroidism and ophthalmopathy. TCRdb re-analysed the multiplex PCR reads in MiXCR, keeping a single row per CDR3 protein. In the table there are 350,000 or so distinct CDR3 sequences, roughly 20% of which are singletons. The specimen was blood. These receptors originate from a woman aged 45-65 years with Graves' hyperthyroidism. The CDR3 runs from the conserved cysteine through the conserved F or W. D genes are given only for firm matches. Some rows mark clone size as missing; the rest say once, few, many or name a class of expanded clone.

J gene,clone size,D gene,V gene,CDR3 DNA,CDR3 protein
TRBJ2-7,many,-,TRBV2,TGTGCCATCGGTCGGGACACTGGCGAGCAGTACTTC,CAIGRDTGEQYF
TRBJ2-7,-,TRBD1,TRBV13,TGTGCCAGCAGCCCCAAGGGGACAGGGAACGAGCAGTACTTC,CASSPKGTGNEQYF
TRBJ1-1,few,-,TRBV11-3,TGTGCCAGCAGCTCCGGGACATTCACTGAAGCTTTCTTT,CASSSGTFTEAFF
TRBJ1-4,-,-,TRBV6-2/TRBV6-3,TGTGCCAGCAGTACCAACAATAATGAAAAACTGTTTTTT,CASSTNNNEKLFF
TRBJ2-1,-,TRBD2,TRBV14,TGTGCCAGCAGCCAAGACTTTGGACTAGGGGACAATGAGCAGTTCTTC,CASSQDFGLGDNEQFF
TRBJ2-7,few,TRBD2,TRBV12-3/TRBV12-4,TGTGCCAGCAGTTTAGGACTAGCGGTTTCCTACGAGCAGTACTTC,CASSLGLAVSYEQYF
TRBJ1-1,many,-,TRBV9,TGTGCCAGCCGGGCGCAGGGTGGGGGTGAAGCTTTCTTT,CASRAQGGGEAFF
TRBJ2-3,-,-,TRBV7-9,TGTGCCAGCAGCTTAACTAGTATCATAACAGATACGCAGTATTTT,CASSLTSIITDTQYF
TRBJ2-3,-,-,TRBV2,TGTGCCACGGGGACACCGAATACGCAGTATTTT,CATGTPNTQYF
TRBJ1-5,many,-,TRBV5-1,TGCGCCAGCAGCTTGGGGTCGGCGCGGGGGGATCAGCCCCAGCATTTT,CASSLGSARGDQPQHF
TRBJ2-2,once,-,TRBV6-2/TRBV6-3,TGTGCCAGCAGCCCCCCCCGGACCGGGGAGCTGTTTTTT,CASSPPRTGELFF
TRBJ1-2,few,-,TRBV5-8,TGTGCCAGCAGCGCGGGACGTCAGGGAGGGTTCTATGGCTACACCTTC,CASSAGRQGGFYGYTF
TRBJ2-1,-,-,TRBV7-9,TGTGCCAGCAGCTTTTATGAGAATGAGCAGTTCTTC,CASSFYENEQFF
TRBJ1-2,few,TRBD1,TRBV11-2,TGTGCCAGCAGCGCACAGGGGTCTCAAGGCTACACCTTC,CASSAQGSQGYTF
TRBJ1-1,few,TRBD1,TRBV7-3,TGTGCCAGCAGCCCGGGGACAGGATGGAACACTGAAGCTTTCTTT,CASSPGTGWNTEAFF
TRBJ2-1,few,-,TRBV20-1,TGCAGTGCTAGAGACCCCTTGGGATCTGAGCAGTTCTTC,CSARDPLGSEQFF
TRBJ1-4,-,-,TRBV20-1,TGCAGTGCCCTTATTAGGGGAAAACTGTTTTTT,CSALIRGKLFF
TRBJ2-1,few,-,TRBV24-1,TGTGCCACCAGTGATTTCAACGGGGTCAATGAGCAGTTCTTC,CATSDFNGVNEQFF
TRBJ2-1,few,TRBD2,TRBV18,TGTGCCAGCTCACCTACGACTAGCGGAGTCTCCTACAATGAGCAGTTCTTC,CASSPTTSGVSYNEQFF
TRBJ2-3,many,-,TRBV11-1,TGTGCCAGCAGCTTTACTAGCAGCGCAGATACGCAGTATTTT,CASSFTSSADTQYF
TRBJ2-3,many,-,TRBV3-1,TGTGCCAGCAGCCGAATGTCCCCGGAGACAGATACGCAGTATTTT,CASSRMSPETDTQYF
TRBJ2-4,many,TRBD2,TRBV28,TGTGCCAGCATCGGGCGGGAGGGCGGCGTCATGAGCATTCAGTACTTC,CASIGREGGVMSIQYF
TRBJ1-1,few,-,TRBV15,TGTGCCACCAGCGTTGGACCGAACACTGAAGCTTTCTTT,CATSVGPNTEAFF
TRBJ2-3,-,-,TRBV5-5,TGTGCCAGCAGCGTTATGAGGGGGTCCACCACAGATACGCAGTATTTT,CASSVMRGSTTDTQYF
TRBJ2-3,-,TRBD2,TRBV10-1,TGCGCCAGCAGTGAGTCGATGGGCGGGGGGGCAGATACGCAGTATTTT,CASSESMGGGADTQYF
TRBJ1-5,-,-,TRBV11-2,TGTGCCAGCAGAGACCCGACGGAAAAGCCCCAGCATTTT,CASRDPTEKPQHF
TRBJ2-1,-,-,TRBV13,TGTGCCAGCAGCTCCGAGAATGAGCAGTTCTTC,CASSSENEQFF
TRBJ1-1,many,-,TRBV4-1,TGCGCCAGCAGCCAAGGGGTGGGGGTTAACACTGAAGCTTTCTTT,CASSQGVGVNTEAFF
TRBJ2-3,few,-,TRBV10-3,TGTGCCATCAGTGACCAGACCATCACAGATACGCAGTATTTT,CAISDQTITDTQYF
TRBJ2-3,few,-,TRBV5-1,TGCGCCGGCAGCTTGGACCTCACAGATACGCAGTATTTT,CAGSLDLTDTQYF
TRBJ2-1,-,TRBD2,TRBV7-9,TGTGCCAGCAGCTCGAGCGGGGGGGCCCAGAATGAGCAGTTCTTC,CASSSSGGAQNEQFF
TRBJ2-1,-,-,TRBV30,TGTGCCTGGAGGTCGCCGGGTCTTAGGGTGAGCTCCTACAATGAGCAGTTCTTC,CAWRSPGLRVSSYNEQFF
TRBJ1-2,-,-,TRBV3-1,TGTGCCAGCAGCCATGGCGGCCAGTTCTATGGCTACACCTTC,CASSHGGQFYGYTF
TRBJ2-7,-,TRBD2,TRBV4-2,TGTGCCAGCAGCCCGGGGGAGGGTACTACCTACGAGCAGTACTTC,CASSPGEGTTYEQYF
TRBJ2-7,-,TRBD1,TRBV29-1,TGCAGCGTGGTTGACAGGGGGGTGGGCGAGCAGTACTTC,CSVVDRGVGEQYF
TRBJ1-1,few,-,TRBV2,TGTGCCAGCAGTGATCTAGGCAGGGGTCTCGCTGAAGCTTTCTTT,CASSDLGRGLAEAFF
TRBJ1-4,few,-,TRBV2,TGTGCCAGCGCCCTCTTGGTTGAAAAACTGTTTTTT,CASALLVEKLFF
TRBJ2-3,many,-,TRBV5-1,TGCGCCAGCAGCCACGGGACGGCTAGCACAGATACGCAGTATTTT,CASSHGTASTDTQYF
TRBJ1-1,few,-,TRBV2,TGTGCCAGCAGTGTTAGTCTGAACACTGAAGCTTTCTTT,CASSVSLNTEAFF
TRBJ1-3,-,-,TRBV20-1,TGCAGTGCTAGAGATCCCCAGGCAGGGAGGAACACCATATATTTT,CSARDPQAGRNTIYF
TRBJ2-2,many,TRBD2,TRBV6-2/TRBV6-3,TGTGCCAGCACAAAGCGGGGGGGGACCGGGGAGCTGTTTTTT,CASTKRGGTGELFF
TRBJ2-2,many,TRBD2,TRBV11-3,TGTGCCAGCAGCCATCTGTCCGGGACTACGAACACCGGGGAGCTGTTTTTT,CASSHLSGTTNTGELFF
TRBJ1-3,once,-,TRBV6-2/TRBV6-3,TGTGCCAGCAGTTACTCTTCCCCAGAGGACACCATATATTTT,CASSYSSPEDTIYF
TRBJ2-7,few,TRBD2,TRBV20-1,TGCAGTGCTAGAGAACGCCCCGGGACTAGTGTATACGAGCAGTACTTC,CSARERPGTSVYEQYF
TRBJ2-1,many,TRBD1,TRBV18,TGTGCCAGCTCACCAGGCCCCGACAGGGACCCCAATGAGCAGTTCTTC,CASSPGPDRDPNEQFF
TRBJ2-1,-,-,TRBV6-1,TGTGCCAGCAGTGAAGCCGGGCCAAATGAGCAGTTCTTC,CASSEAGPNEQFF
TRBJ2-3,many,-,TRBV20-1,TGCAGCCTTAGCGGCGGGGGCGGGGATACGCAGTATTTT,CSLSGGGGDTQYF
TRBJ1-4,-,TRBD1,TRBV27,TGTGCCAGCAGACAGCTATTCCGGGACAGGGATGAAAAACTGTTTTTT,CASRQLFRDRDEKLFF